The 3 T cell receptor beta chains below were found in one sample sequenced in a study of cytotoxic CD8 clonotypes in ibrutinib-treated CLL. Here immunoSEQ multiplex PCR was the method, and the copy in TCRdb shows in-frame clones only, minus some. There are 270,000 or so clones in the sample; approximately 76% occur only once, and about 5.7% lies in the top ten. Source: PBMCs, taken at disease progression, from a patient treated with ibrutinib. The receptors shown here come from a human donor with chronic lymphocytic leukemia.

This clone showed up just once. The rearrangement joins TRBV11-2 to TRBJ2-7, with TRBD2 matching over 10 bases. The germline gives CDR1 SGHAT, CDR2 FQNNGV. The junction had 4 bases not matched to a gene; V was cut back by 3 bases and J by 2 bases. This CDR3 contains 15 residues. The CDR3 is CASSLEAGGTYEQYF. The CDR3, as DNA: TGTGCCAGCAGCTTGGAAGCGGGGGGGACCTACGAGCAGTACTTC.

This clone turned up a few times. This chain joins TRBV12-5 and TRBJ2-5; D is uncertain. CDR3 size: 13 residues. The germline V gene encodes CDR1 LGHNT and CDR2 FRNRAP. V lost 6 bases and J lost 1, with 9 bases in between. The CDR3 spells CASGTHTQETQYF. CDR3 nucleotides: TGTGCTAGTGGCACCCACACCCAAGAGACCCAGTACTTC.

The chain carries TRBV11-2 and TRBJ1-6; D call uncertain. Germline V gene sequence: CDR1 SGHAT, CDR2 FQNNGV. V lost 4 bases to trimming and J lost 7 bases, with 11 bases between them. CDR3 size: 14 residues. As DNA, the CDR3 is TGTGCCAGCAGCTCCACAGACAAGAATTCACCCCTCCACTTT. Protein: CASSSTDKNSPLHF.